This is a list of T cell receptor beta chains from one sample in a study of cytomegalovirus exposure and HLA in healthy donors. Assay: immunoSEQ multiplex PCR; the TCRdb copy retains only in-frame clones and omits some. The table includes around 150,000 clones, roughly 9.4% detected once. The specimen sequenced was PBMCs. These receptors all come from a male donor in good health and CMV-seronegative. CDR3s include the opening cysteine and the closing phenylalanine or tryptophan.

cdr3_length: 16; j_call: TRBJ2-1; v_call: TRBV4-2; cdr3_aa: CASSGILGTGGNEQFF
cdr3_length: 17; j_call: TRBJ2-3; v_call: TRBV7-2; cdr3_aa: CASSLVHFALTTDTQYF
cdr3_length: 16; j_call: TRBJ1-6; v_call: TRBV7-3; cdr3_aa: CASSLLAGGANSPLHF
cdr3_length: 12; j_call: TRBJ1-2; v_call: TRBV27; cdr3_aa: CASRTGSGGYTF
cdr3_length: 15; j_call: TRBJ1-1; v_call: TRBV5-1; cdr3_aa: CASSFTGAKNTEAFF
cdr3_length: 16; j_call: TRBJ2-7; v_call: TRBV18; cdr3_aa: CASSPGTGRVKYEQYF
cdr3_length: 15; j_call: TRBJ1-5; v_call: TRBV28; cdr3_aa: CASSPFRQGTQPQHF
cdr3_length: 17; j_call: TRBJ1-6; v_call: TRBV28; cdr3_aa: CASKKRDRANYNSPLHF
cdr3_length: 15; j_call: TRBJ2-1; v_call: TRBV7-9; cdr3_aa: CASNPGQKYYNEQFF
cdr3_length: 13; j_call: TRBJ1-5; v_call: TRBV2; cdr3_aa: CASRADGGQPQHF
cdr3_length: 14; j_call: TRBJ2-7; v_call: TRBV5-6; cdr3_aa: CASSEGTGVYEQYF
cdr3_length: 14; j_call: TRBJ2-1; v_call: TRBV29-1; cdr3_aa: CSTTSGSSYNEQFF
cdr3_length: 14; j_call: TRBJ2-1; v_call: TRBV5-1; cdr3_aa: CASSGQGAYNEQFF
cdr3_length: 15; j_call: TRBJ2-5; v_call: TRBV28; cdr3_aa: CASGGLAGEKETQYF
cdr3_length: 14; j_call: TRBJ1-1; v_call: TRBV5-6; cdr3_aa: CASISQGTNTEAFF
cdr3_length: 14; j_call: TRBJ2-3; v_call: TRBV5-1; cdr3_aa: CASEPTGGADTQYF
cdr3_length: 13; j_call: TRBJ1-1; v_call: TRBV28; cdr3_aa: CASSLGGGGEAFF
cdr3_length: 15; j_call: -; v_call: TRBV27; cdr3_aa: CASSLSAQGPYEQYF
cdr3_length: 17; j_call: TRBJ2-4; v_call: TRBV4-1; cdr3_aa: CASSQVGVQGAKNIQYF
cdr3_length: 15; j_call: TRBJ1-3; v_call: TRBV2; cdr3_aa: CASSLVLDSGNTIYF
cdr3_length: 18; j_call: TRBJ1-3; v_call: TRBV15; cdr3_aa: CATNMGGTGLVSGNTIYF
cdr3_length: 14; j_call: TRBJ2-1; v_call: TRBV29-1; cdr3_aa: CSVVAEYNEIEQFF
cdr3_length: 13; j_call: TRBJ1-3; v_call: TRBV7-3; cdr3_aa: CASSLSPDSTIYF
cdr3_length: 15; j_call: TRBJ2-2; v_call: TRBV28; cdr3_aa: CASSPGQGSNGELFF
cdr3_length: 17; j_call: TRBJ2-2; v_call: TRBV10-1; cdr3_aa: CASSPDTGAANTGELFF
cdr3_length: 12; j_call: TRBJ1-2; v_call: TRBV6-1; cdr3_aa: CASSEAAYGYTF
cdr3_length: 14; j_call: TRBJ2-1; v_call: TRBV5-1; cdr3_aa: CASSLEQGIGKQFF